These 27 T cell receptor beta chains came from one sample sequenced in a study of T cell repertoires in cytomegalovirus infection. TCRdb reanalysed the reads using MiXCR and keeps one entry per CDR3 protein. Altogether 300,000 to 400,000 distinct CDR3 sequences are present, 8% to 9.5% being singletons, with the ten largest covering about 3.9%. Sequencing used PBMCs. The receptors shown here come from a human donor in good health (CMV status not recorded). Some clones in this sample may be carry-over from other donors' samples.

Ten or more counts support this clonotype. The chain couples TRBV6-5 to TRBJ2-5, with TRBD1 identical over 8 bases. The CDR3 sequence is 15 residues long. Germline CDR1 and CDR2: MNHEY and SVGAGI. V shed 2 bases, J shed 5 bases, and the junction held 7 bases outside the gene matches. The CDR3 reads CASSYGRTGLETQYF. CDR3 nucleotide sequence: TGTGCCAGCAGTTACGGTCGGACAGGGTTGGAGACCCAGTACTTC.

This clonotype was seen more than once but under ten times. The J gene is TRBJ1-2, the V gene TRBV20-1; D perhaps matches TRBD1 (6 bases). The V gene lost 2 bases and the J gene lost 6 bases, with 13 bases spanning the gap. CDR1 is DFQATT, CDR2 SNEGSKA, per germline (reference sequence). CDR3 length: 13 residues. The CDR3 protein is CSARRGRVDGYTF. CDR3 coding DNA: TGCAGTGCTAGACGGGGGCGCGTGGATGGCTACACCTTC.

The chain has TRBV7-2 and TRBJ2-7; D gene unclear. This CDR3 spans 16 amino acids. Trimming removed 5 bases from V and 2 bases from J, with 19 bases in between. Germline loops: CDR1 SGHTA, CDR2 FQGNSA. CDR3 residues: CASSPHPGEPTYEQYF. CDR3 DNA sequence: TGTGCCAGCAGCCCTCATCCAGGAGAGCCAACCTACGAGCAGTACTTC.

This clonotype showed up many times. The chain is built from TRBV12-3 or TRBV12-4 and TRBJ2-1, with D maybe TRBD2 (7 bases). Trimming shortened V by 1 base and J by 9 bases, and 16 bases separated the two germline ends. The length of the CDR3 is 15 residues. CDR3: CASSLGGRGASEQFF. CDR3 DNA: TGTGCCAGCAGTTTAGGGGGGAGGGGGGCAAGTGAGCAGTTCTTC.

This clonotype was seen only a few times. Here the CDR3 DNA reads TGTGCCACCAGCATAACCGGGACTCGCGAGCAGTACTTC. Translated: CATSITGTREQYF. The rearrangement links TRBV15 to TRBJ2-7; possible D gene TRBD2, 6 bases. The CDR3 totals 13 residues. Germline CDR1 LNHNV, CDR2 YYDKDF (reference sequence). V dropped 4 bases and J dropped 6 bases, with 13 bases sitting between them.

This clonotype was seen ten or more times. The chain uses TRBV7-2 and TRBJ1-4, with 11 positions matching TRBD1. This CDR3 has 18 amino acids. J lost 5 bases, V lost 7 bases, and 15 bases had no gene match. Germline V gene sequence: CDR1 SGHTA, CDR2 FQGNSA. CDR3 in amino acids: CASTLRGQGAMSNEKLFF. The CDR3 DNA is TGTGCCAGCACCCTTCGCGGACAGGGGGCAATGAGCAATGAAAAACTGTTTTTT. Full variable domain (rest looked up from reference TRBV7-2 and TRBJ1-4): GAGVSQSPSNKVTEKGKDVELRCDPISGHTALYWYRQSLGQGLEFLIYFQGNSAPDKSGLPSDRFSAERTGGSVSTLTIQRTQQEDSAVYLCASTLRGQGAMSNEKLFFGSGTQLSVL.

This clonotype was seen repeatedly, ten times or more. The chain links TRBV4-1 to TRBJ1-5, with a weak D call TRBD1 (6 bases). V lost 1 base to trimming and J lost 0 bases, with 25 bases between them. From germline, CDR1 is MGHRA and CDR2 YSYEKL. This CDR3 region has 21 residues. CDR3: CASSQGLGGPPPFNSNQPQHF. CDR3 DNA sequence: TGCGCCAGCAGCCAAGGTTTGGGGGGCCCACCCCCCTTTAATAGCAATCAGCCCCAGCATTTT.

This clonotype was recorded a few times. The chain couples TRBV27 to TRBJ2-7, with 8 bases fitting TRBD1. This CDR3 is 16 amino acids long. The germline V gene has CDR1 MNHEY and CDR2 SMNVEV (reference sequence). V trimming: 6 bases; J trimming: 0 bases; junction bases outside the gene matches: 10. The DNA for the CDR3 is TGTGCCAGCAGGCCTGACACCGGGACAGGCTCCTACGAGCAGTACTTC. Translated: CASRPDTGTGSYEQYF.

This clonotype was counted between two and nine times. The CDR3 protein is CASSQVIAGARETQYF. The CDR3, as DNA: TGTGCCAGCAGCCAAGTTATAGCGGGAGCGCGGGAGACCCAGTACTTC. The J gene is TRBJ2-5, the V gene TRBV3-1; 9 nucleotides align to TRBD2. Germline CDR1 LGHDT, CDR2 YNNKEL (reference sequence). The V segment lost 1 base and the J segment 5 bases; nucleotides outside the gene matches: 8. The CDR3 length is 16 residues.

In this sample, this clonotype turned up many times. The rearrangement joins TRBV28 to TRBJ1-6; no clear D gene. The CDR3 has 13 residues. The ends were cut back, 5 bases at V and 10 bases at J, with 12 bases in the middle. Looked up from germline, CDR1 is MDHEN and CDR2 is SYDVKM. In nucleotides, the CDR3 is TGTGCCAGCAGTAATCCGACGGGATCACCCCTCCACTTT. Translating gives CASSNPTGSPLHF.

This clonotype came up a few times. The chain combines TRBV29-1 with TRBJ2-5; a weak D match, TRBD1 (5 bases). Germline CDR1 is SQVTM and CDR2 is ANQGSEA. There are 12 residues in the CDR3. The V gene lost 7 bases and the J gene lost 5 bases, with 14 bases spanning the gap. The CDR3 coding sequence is TGCAGCGGAAGACAGTTCCGGGAGACCCAGTACTTC. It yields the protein CSGRQFRETQYF.

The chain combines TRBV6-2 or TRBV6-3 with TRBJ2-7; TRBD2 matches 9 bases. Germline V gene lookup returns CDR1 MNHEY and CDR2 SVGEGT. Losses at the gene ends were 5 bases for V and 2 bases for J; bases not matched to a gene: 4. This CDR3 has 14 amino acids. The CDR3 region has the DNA TGTGCCAGCAGTCGACTAGCGGACACCTACGAGCAGTACTTC. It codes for CASSRLADTYEQYF.

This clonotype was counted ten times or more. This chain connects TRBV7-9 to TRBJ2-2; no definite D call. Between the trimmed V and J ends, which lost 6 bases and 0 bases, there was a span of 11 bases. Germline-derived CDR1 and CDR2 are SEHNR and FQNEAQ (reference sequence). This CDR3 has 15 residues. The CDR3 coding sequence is TGTGCCAGCAGTCGATCCGTCTCGAACACCGGGGAGCTGTTTTTT. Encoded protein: CASSRSVSNTGELFF.

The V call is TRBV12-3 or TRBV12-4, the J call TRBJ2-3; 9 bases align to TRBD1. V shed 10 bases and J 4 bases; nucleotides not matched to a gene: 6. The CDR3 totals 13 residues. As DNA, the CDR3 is TGTGCCACCGACAGGGGGGACGCAGATACGCAGTATTTT. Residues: CATDRGDADTQYF.

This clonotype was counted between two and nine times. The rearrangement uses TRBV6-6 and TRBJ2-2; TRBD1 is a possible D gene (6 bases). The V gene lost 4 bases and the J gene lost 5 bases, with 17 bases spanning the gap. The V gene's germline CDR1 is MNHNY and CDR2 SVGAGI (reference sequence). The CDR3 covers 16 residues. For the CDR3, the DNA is TGTGCCAGCAGTTGGGGGACAATCCTTGGGACCGGGGAGCTGTTTTTT. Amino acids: CASSWGTILGTGELFF.

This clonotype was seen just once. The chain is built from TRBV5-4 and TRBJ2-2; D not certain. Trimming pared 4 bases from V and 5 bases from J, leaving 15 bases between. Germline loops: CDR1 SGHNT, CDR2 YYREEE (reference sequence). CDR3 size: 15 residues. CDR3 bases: TGTGCCAGCAGCCTTTGGACCGGGCCTACCGGGGAGCTGTTTTTT. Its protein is CASSLWTGPTGELFF.

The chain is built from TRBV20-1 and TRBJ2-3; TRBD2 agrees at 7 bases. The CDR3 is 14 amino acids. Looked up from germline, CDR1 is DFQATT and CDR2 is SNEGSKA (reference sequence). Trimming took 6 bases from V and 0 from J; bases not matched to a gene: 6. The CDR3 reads CSAITSASTDTQYF. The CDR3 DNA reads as TGCAGTGCCATAACTAGCGCCAGCACAGATACGCAGTATTTT.

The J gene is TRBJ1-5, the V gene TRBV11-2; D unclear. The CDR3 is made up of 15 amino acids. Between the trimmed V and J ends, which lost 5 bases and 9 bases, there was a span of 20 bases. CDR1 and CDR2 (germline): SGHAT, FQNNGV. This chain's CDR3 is CASSLVSDGSSPQHF. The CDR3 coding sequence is TGTGCCAGCAGCCTAGTTTCGGACGGTAGCTCGCCCCAGCATTTT.

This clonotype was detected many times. The CDR3 reads CASSPPGTSGRAGDTQYF. CDR3 nucleotide sequence: TGTGCCAGCAGCCCACCAGGGACTAGCGGGAGGGCCGGGGATACGCAGTATTTT. V usage is TRBV7-2 and J usage is TRBJ2-3, with 16 bases lining up with TRBD2. There are 18 residues in the CDR3. The germline gives CDR1 SGHTA, CDR2 FQGNSA. V lost 5 bases to trimming and J lost 6 bases; unmatched junction nucleotides: 11.

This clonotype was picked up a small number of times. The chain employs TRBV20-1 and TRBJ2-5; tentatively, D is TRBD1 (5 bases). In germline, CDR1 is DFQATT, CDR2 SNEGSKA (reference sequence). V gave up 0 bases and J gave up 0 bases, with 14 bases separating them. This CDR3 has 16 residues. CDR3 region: CSARDQGQFHQETQYF. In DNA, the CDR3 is TGCAGTGCTAGAGATCAGGGCCAGTTCCACCAAGAGACCCAGTACTTC.

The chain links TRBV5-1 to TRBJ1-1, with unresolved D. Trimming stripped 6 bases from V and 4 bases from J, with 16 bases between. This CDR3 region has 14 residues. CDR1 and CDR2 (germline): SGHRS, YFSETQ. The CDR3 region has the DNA TGCGCCAGCACCCCGGGAGGGCAGACCACTGAAGCTTTCTTT. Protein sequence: CASTPGGQTTEAFF.

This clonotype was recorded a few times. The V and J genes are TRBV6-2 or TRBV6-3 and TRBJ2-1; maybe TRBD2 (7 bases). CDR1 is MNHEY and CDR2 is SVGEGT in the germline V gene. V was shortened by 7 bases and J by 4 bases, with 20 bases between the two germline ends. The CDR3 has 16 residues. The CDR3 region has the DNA TGTGCCAGCACCGAAAGAGGGCGGGGGCTTTACAATGAGCAGTTCTTC. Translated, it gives CASTERGRGLYNEQFF.

The CDR3 is CASSPGRRENTGELFF. CDR3 nucleotide sequence: TGCGCCAGCAGCCCCGGGCGGCGGGAGAACACCGGGGAGCTGTTTTTT. The genes are TRBV4-3 and TRBJ2-2, with D possibly TRBD2 on 6 matching bases. V was clipped by 4 bases and J by 1 base, with 13 bases between them. This CDR3 spans 16 amino acids. Germline assignment: CDR1 LGHNA and CDR2 YSLEER.

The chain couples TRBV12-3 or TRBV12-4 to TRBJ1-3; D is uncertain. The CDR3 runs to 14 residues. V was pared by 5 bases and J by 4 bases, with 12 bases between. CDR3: CASSVQDGGNTIYF. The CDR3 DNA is TGTGCCAGCAGTGTACAAGATGGAGGAAACACCATATATTTT.

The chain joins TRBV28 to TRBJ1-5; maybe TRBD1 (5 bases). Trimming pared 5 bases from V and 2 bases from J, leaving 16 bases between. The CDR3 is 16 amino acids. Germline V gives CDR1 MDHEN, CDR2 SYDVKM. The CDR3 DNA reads TGTGCCAGCAGTCGCCGCAGGGTGGGCGGCAATCAGCCCCAGCATTTT. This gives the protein CASSRRRVGGNQPQHF.

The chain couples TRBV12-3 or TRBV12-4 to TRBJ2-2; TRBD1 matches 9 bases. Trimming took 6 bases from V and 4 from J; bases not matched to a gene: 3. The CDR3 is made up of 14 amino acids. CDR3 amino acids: CASRGGQGTGELFF. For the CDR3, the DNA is TGTGCCAGCAGGGGGGGACAGGGCACCGGGGAGCTGTTTTTT.

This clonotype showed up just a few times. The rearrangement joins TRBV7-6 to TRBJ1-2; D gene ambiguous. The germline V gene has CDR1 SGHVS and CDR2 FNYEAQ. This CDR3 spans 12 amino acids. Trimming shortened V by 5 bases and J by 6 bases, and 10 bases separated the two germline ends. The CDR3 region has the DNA TGTGCCAGCAGCCCCGCCCGCGATGGCTACACCTTC. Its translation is CASSPARDGYTF. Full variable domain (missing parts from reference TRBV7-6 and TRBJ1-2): GAGVSQSPRYKVTKRGQDVALRCDPISGHVSLYWYRQALGQGPEFLTYFNYEAQQDKSGLPNDRFSAERPEGSISTLTIQRTEQRDSAMYRCASSPARDGYTFGSGTRLTVV.